The source of this T cell receptor (beta chain) is a study of blood T cell repertoires in COVID-19. Study details: Sample material is recorded as cDNA or gDNA derived from T cells, B-cell-depleted T cells, or PBMCs.

Enrollees, roughly 18 to 95 years old, lived in 24 US areas. Self-reported history from a screening survey and questionnaire set each donor's cohort. Sequenced by immunoSEQ multiplex PCR; TCRdb stores in-frame clones only, minus some. Altogether some 270,000 clones are present, roughly 84% being singletons, with the ten largest covering about 7%. In germline, CDR1 is SGDLS, CDR2 YYNGEE. This CDR3 region has 18 residues. V lost 0 bases, J lost 2 bases, and 20 bases lay in between. The table lists this clone with a few counts. The material sequenced was PBMCs or T cells enriched from blood (not recorded which). The gene calls are TRBV9 and TRBJ1-1; D is perhaps TRBD1 (6 bases). The receptor comes from a woman aged 45-65 years who had been exposed to COVID-19. This chain's CDR3 is CASSVDPTGLGRNTEAFF. The CDR3 region has the DNA TGTGCCAGCAGCGTAGACCCCACAGGGCTAGGGAGAAACACTGAAGCTTTCTTT. Full variable domain (remainder filled in from reference TRBV9 and TRBJ1-1): DSGVTQTPKHLITATGQRVTLRCSPRSGDLSVYWYQQSLDQGLQFLIQYYNGEERAKGNILERFSAQQFPDLHSELNLSSLELGDSALYFCASSVDPTGLGRNTEAFFGQGTRLTVV.